The TCR beta chain described here comes from a study of blood T cell repertoires in COVID-19. Study in general: From the United States, Italy and Spain came samples of acute and convalescent COVID-19. Nucleic acid was either cDNA or gDNA, and it came from T cells, B-cell-depleted T cells, or PBMCs.

Original processing methods: Reference gene primer amplification in the assay estimated nucleated cell counts. TCRdb keeps only in-frame clones here, not all; method: immunoSEQ multiplex PCR. V and J calls and clone size are copied from that table; D and trimming were computed from the DNA. The sample yields approximately 70,000 clones, roughly four fifths seen once. Germline lookup yields CDR1 SNHLY and CDR2 FYNNEI. The CDR3 runs to 13 residues. The V end was cut by 8 bases, the J end by 9 bases, with 14 bases between. The TCR originated in a man aged 60 to 75 with COVID-19, enrolled during active disease. The sample comprised peripheral blood. V gene TRBV2 combines with J gene TRBJ1-6; D ambiguous. CDR3 bases: TGTGCCAGCCGAACTTTGGAGACTTCACCCCTCCACTTT. Amino acid sequence: CASRTLETSPLHF.